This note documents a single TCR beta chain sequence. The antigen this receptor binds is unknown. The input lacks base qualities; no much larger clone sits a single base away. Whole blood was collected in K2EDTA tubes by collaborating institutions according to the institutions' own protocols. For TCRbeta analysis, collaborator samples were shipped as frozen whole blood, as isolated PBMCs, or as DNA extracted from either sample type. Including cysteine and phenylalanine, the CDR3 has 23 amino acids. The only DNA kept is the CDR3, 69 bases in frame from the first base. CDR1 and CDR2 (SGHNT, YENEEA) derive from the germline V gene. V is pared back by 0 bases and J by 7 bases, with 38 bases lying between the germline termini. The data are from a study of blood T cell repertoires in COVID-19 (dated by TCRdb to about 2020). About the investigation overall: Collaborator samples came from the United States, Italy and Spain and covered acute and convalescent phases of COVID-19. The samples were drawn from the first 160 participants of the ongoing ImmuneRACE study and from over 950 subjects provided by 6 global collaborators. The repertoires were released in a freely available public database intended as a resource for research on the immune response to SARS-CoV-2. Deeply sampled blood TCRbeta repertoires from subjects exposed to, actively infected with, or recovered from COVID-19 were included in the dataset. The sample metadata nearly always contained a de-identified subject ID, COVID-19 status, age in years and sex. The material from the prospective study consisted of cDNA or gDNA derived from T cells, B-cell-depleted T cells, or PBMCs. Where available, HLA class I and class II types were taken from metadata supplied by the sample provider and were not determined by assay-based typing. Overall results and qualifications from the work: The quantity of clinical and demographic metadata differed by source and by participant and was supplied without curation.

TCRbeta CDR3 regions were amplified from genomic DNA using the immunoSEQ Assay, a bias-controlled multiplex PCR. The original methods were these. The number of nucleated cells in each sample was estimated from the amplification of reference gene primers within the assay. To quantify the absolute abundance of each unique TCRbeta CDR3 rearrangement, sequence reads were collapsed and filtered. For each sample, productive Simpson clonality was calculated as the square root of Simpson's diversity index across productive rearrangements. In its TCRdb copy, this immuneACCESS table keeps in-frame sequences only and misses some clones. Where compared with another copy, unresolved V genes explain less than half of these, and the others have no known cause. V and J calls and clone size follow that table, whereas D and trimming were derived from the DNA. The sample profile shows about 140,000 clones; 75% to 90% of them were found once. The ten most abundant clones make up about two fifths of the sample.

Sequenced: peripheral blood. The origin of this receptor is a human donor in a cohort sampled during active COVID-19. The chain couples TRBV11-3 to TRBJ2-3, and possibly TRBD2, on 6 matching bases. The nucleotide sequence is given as TGTGCCAGCAGCTTAGATAGGTTGGCGGACCTTGGGGGGATTATCAGGCTCTATTATACGCAGTATTTT. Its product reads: CASSLDRLADLGGIIRLYYTQYF.